This T cell receptor (beta chain) is drawn from a study of blood T cell repertoires in COVID-19. Whole-study context: The cDNA or gDNA used as material had been derived from T cells, B-cell-depleted T cells, or PBMCs.

Trimming at V came to 5 bases and at J to 0 bases, leaving 5 bases not matched to a gene. This CDR3 region has 16 residues. From germline, CDR1 is SGHVS and CDR2 FQNEAQ. Original handling: Nucleated cell number was recorded as an estimate derived from reference gene primer amplification. TCRdb keeps only in-frame clones here, not all; method: immunoSEQ multiplex PCR. V, J and clone size derive from that table, while D and trimming were established from the DNA sequence. This sample carries about 300,000 clones, around 84% of them seen once, and the ten largest clones take over 1.5%. Participants, roughly 18 to 89 years old, spanned approximately 25 US areas. A case of COVID-19 had been met by exposed participants within 2 weeks before study entry.

This chain connects TRBV7-8 to TRBJ2-1; 9 nucleotides match TRBD2. This TCR derives from a woman between 25 and 40 years old who had been exposed to COVID-19. The sample consisted of PBMCs or T cells enriched from blood (not recorded which). The CDR3 reads CASSRAGGSSYNEQFF. The CDR3 coding sequence is TGTGCCAGCAGCCGAGCGGGGGGAAGCTCCTACAATGAGCAGTTCTTC.